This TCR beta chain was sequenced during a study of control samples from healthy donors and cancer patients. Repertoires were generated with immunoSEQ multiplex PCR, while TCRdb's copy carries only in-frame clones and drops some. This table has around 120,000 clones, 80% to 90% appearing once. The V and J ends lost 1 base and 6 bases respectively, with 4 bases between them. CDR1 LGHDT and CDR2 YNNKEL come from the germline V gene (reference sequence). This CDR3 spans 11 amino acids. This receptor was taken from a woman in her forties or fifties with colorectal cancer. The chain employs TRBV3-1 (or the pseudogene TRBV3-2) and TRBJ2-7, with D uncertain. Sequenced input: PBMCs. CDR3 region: CASSQGAEQYF. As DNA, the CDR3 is TGTGCCAGCAGCCAAGGCGCCGAGCAGTACTTC.